This passage covers 18 T cell receptor beta chains from one sample sequenced in a study of blood T cell repertoires in COVID-19. This table comes from immunoSEQ multiplex PCR, and its TCRdb copy is limited to in-frame clones, with some not included. The sample lists 200,000 to 250,000 clones, about four fifths seen once, with about 2.3% in the top ten. Sequenced input: peripheral blood. These TCRs come from a woman aged 55-69 years with acute or convalescent COVID-19.

This clone appeared a single time. This chain connects TRBV5-6 to TRBJ1-4; D remains unclear. Germline CDR1 is SGHDT and CDR2 is YYEEEE. This CDR3 has 14 residues. V was cut by 0 bases and J by 7 bases, with 10 bases left in between. The CDR3 reads CASSLALEGEKLFF. The CDR3 nucleotides are TGTGCCAGCAGCTTGGCCTTGGAGGGTGAAAAACTGTTTTTT.

The chain couples TRBV10-3 to TRBJ1-2; 9 bases are a match to TRBD1. This CDR3 is built from 15 residues. V lost 4 bases to trimming and J lost 7 bases; unmatched junction nucleotides: 10. Germline V gene data show CDR1 as ENHRY and CDR2 as SYGVKD. The CDR3 DNA reads as TGTGCCATCAGTGCCGGACAGGGGACCCCGGCTGGCTACACCTTC. It encodes CAISAGQGTPAGYTF.

The chain has TRBV28 and TRBJ2-1, with TRBD1 identical over 9 bases. The trim removed 5 bases at V and 1 base at J, leaving 6 bases unmatched. This CDR3 is 16 amino acids long. Germline V gene data show CDR1 as MDHEN and CDR2 as SYDVKM. The CDR3 DNA sequence: TGTGCCAGCAGTAAATACGGGACAGGGTCCTACAATGAGCAGTTCTTC. This encodes CASSKYGTGSYNEQFF.

The chain has TRBV19 and TRBJ2-6; D remains ambiguous. Trimming stripped 6 bases from V and 7 bases from J, with 19 bases between. Germline V gene lookup returns CDR1 LNHDA and CDR2 SQIVND (reference sequence). The CDR3 covers 16 residues. The CDR3 region has the DNA TGTGCCAGTAGCTTTACCCTTAGTCTGGTCGCCAACGTCCTGACTTTC. Translation gives CASSFTLSLVANVLTF. The full variable domain, its missing parts supplied by reference TRBV19 and TRBJ2-6, is DGGITQSPKYLFRKEGQNVTLSCEQNLNHDAMYWYRQDPGQGLRLIYYSQIVNDFQKGDIAEGYSVSREKKESFPLTVTSAQKNPTAFYLCASSFTLSLVANVLTFGAGSRLTVL.

The sample holds a few counts of this clone. The chain is built from TRBV2 and TRBJ1-2, with a possible D match to TRBD1 (5 bases). Germline lookup yields CDR1 SNHLY and CDR2 FYNNEI. V gave up 6 bases and J gave up 4 bases, with 12 bases separating them. The CDR3 extends over 13 amino acids. The CDR3 loop is CASRGGLLYGYTF. In DNA, the CDR3 is TGTGCCAGCAGGGGGGGACTTCTCTATGGCTACACCTTC.

The genes are TRBV4-2 and TRBJ1-1; D call uncertain. V was cut by 4 bases and J by 1 base, with 7 bases left in between. This CDR3 has 13 amino acids. Germline V gene sequence: CDR1 LGHNA, CDR2 YNFKEQ. CDR3 nucleotides: TGTGCCAGCAGCCTCCTTTCGAACACTGAAGCTTTCTTT. Amino acids: CASSLLSNTEAFF.

This clone has only a few counts. CDR3 in amino acids: CASSLGALTGGNTIYF. The CDR3 nucleotides are TGTGCCAGCAGCTTAGGGGCTCTGACAGGGGGAAACACCATATATTTT. The chain joins TRBV7-2 to TRBJ1-3, with 7 positions matching TRBD1. After removal of 1 base from V and 4 bases from J, the junction contained 7 bases not matched to a gene. The CDR3 is 16 amino acids. Looked up from germline, CDR1 is SGHTA and CDR2 is FQGNSA.

The V call is TRBV5-1, the J call TRBJ2-5; TRBD2 matches at 7 bases. The CDR3 runs 13 residues. Germline V gene data show CDR1 as SGHRS and CDR2 as YFSETQ. V was clipped by 5 bases and J by 3 bases; unmatched bases: 4. CDR3 in amino acids: CASSGAGEETQYF. For the CDR3, the DNA is TGCGCCAGCAGTGGGGCGGGGGAAGAGACCCAGTACTTC.

This rearrangement joins TRBV3-1 (or the pseudogene TRBV3-2) to TRBJ2-5, with D perhaps TRBD2 (5 bases). The CDR3 is 15 amino acids. Trimming removed 0 bases at V and 2 bases at J, with 10 bases between. Germline values: CDR1 LGHDT, CDR2 YNNKEL (reference sequence). The CDR3 nucleotides are TGTGCCAGCAGCCAAGACGGTCTAGCACAAGAGACCCAGTACTTC. This sequence encodes CASSQDGLAQETQYF.

The chain uses TRBV12-3 or TRBV12-4 and TRBJ1-2, with D tentatively TRBD1 (5 bases). The germline V and J ends were trimmed by 3 bases and 2 bases, with 7 bases remaining between them. There are 13 residues in the CDR3. DNA of the CDR3: TGTGCCAGCAGTTTCCGGGGGAACTATGGCTACACCTTC. This translates into CASSFRGNYGYTF.

In its sample, this clone was seen a few times. The V call is TRBV27, the J call TRBJ2-1, with TRBD2 matching 9 bases. The CDR3 is made up of 16 amino acids. Germline V gene lookup returns CDR1 MNHEY and CDR2 SMNVEV (reference sequence). The J segment lost 6 bases and the V segment lost 5 bases, leaving 11 bases of the junction unmatched. This CDR3 reads CASSPTPGLAGNEQFF. CDR3 coding DNA: TGTGCCAGCAGTCCGACCCCGGGACTAGCTGGCAATGAGCAGTTCTTC.

The chain has TRBV6-2 or TRBV6-3 and TRBJ1-2, with 7 bases fitting TRBD1. In germline, CDR1 is MNHEY, CDR2 SVGEGT. The CDR3 loop spans 15 amino acids. With V trimmed by 0 bases and J by 2 bases, 3 bases remained unmatched. In DNA, the CDR3 is TGTGCCAGCAGTTACTCGAGAGGGGGCAACTATGGCTACACCTTC. It yields the protein CASSYSRGGNYGYTF.

V gene TRBV11-2 combines with J gene TRBJ1-2; 8 nucleotides match TRBD1. The J segment lost 6 bases and the V segment lost 0 bases, leaving 6 bases of the junction unmatched. The CDR3 totals 15 residues. Germline CDR1 is SGHAT and CDR2 is FQNNGV. CDR3 sequence reads: CASSLDGTGVDGYTF. CDR3 coding DNA: TGTGCCAGCAGCTTAGATGGGACAGGAGTCGATGGCTACACCTTC. Complete variable domain (other parts from reference TRBV11-2 and TRBJ1-2): EAGVAQSPRYKIIEKRQSVAFWCNPISGHATLYWYQQILGQGPKLLIQFQNNGVVDDSQLPKDRFSAERLKGVDSTLKIQPAKLEDSAVYLCASSLDGTGVDGYTFGSGTRLTVV.

The chain recombines TRBV4-2 with TRBJ2-3; TRBD1 agrees at 9 bases. V dropped 2 bases and J dropped 4; count of bases not matched to a gene: 4. The CDR3 covers 15 residues. Germline V gives CDR1 LGHNA, CDR2 YNFKEQ. CDR3 nucleotide sequence: TGTGCCAGCAGCCAAAGGACAGGGGTGGCAGATACGCAGTATTTT. Amino acid sequence: CASSQRTGVADTQYF.

This sequence joins TRBV6-5 and TRBJ2-2; 9 bases match TRBD2. The CDR3 has 15 amino acids. Losses at the gene ends were 2 bases for V and 4 bases for J; bases not matched to a gene: 2. Per germline, CDR1 MNHEY and CDR2 SVGAGI. The CDR3: CASSYLAGSTGELFF. The CDR3 DNA follows: TGTGCCAGCAGTTACCTAGCGGGGTCCACCGGGGAGCTGTTTTTT.

J is TRBJ2-7 and V is TRBV9, with 9 bases matching TRBD2. Germline loops: CDR1 SGDLS, CDR2 YYNGEE. The CDR3 runs 18 residues. Germline trimming cut 1 base from V and 3 bases from J; bases unmatched to any gene: 14. The CDR3 protein is CASSVHPGFSGGFYEQYF. CDR3 in DNA: TGTGCCAGCAGCGTACATCCGGGATTCAGCGGGGGGTTCTACGAGCAGTACTTC.

In this sample, this clone turned up once. The chain has TRBV7-2 and TRBJ1-1; no firm D call. This CDR3 has 16 amino acids. Germline-derived CDR1 and CDR2 are SGHTA and FQGNSA. V shed 7 bases and J shed 1 base, with 19 bases lying between them. In nucleotides, the CDR3 is TGTGCCAGCACTAACCCCCCCGGATCAGGGAACACTGAAGCTTTCTTT. Encoded protein: CASTNPPGSGNTEAFF.

The V gene is TRBV6-2 or TRBV6-3, the J gene TRBJ1-2, with D unclear. Trimming removed 5 bases from V and 7 bases from J, with 17 bases in between. The CDR3 loop spans 14 amino acids. Germline V CDR1 and CDR2: MNHEY, SVGEGT. The CDR3 DNA reads TGTGCCAGCAGTACCCCGAACGGGGTCGTTGGCTACACCTTC. Protein sequence: CASSTPNGVVGYTF.